The next 13 T cell receptor beta chains were all read from a single sample in a study of blood T cells in healthy people across ages. A J-beta primer mix and a sample-barcoded 5' primer were used in a second PCR of about 7 to 12 cycles. TCRdb passed the 5' RACE reads through MiXCR, listing each CDR3 protein once. The table shows hundreds of thousands of distinct CDR3 sequences, with around a fifth occurring only once. The sequencing sample was made of blood. Every receptor here comes from a man between 65 and 85 years old in good health.

The V and J genes are TRBV6-2 or TRBV6-3 and TRBJ2-3; D might be TRBD2 (5 bases). Per germline, CDR1 MNHEY and CDR2 SVGEGT. The CDR3 has 14 residues. Trimming took 4 bases from V and 2 from J, leaving 10 bases between them. CDR3 DNA sequence: TGTGCCAGCAGTTCCCCGGGGATCACAGATACGCAGTATTTT. Encoded protein: CASSSPGITDTQYF.

This clonotype was counted a single time. The J gene is TRBJ1-2, the V gene TRBV6-6; no firm D call. Germline loops: CDR1 MNHNY, CDR2 SVGAGI (reference sequence). The CDR3 runs 13 residues. V was shortened by 4 bases and J by 4 bases, with 10 bases between the two germline ends. CDR3 DNA: TGTGCCAGCAGTTTACAGCCCGGCTATGGCTACACCTTC. This gives the protein CASSLQPGYGYTF.

The table lists this clonotype with a few counts. This rearrangement joins TRBV7-2 to TRBJ2-5, with 12 bases identical to TRBD2. Germline CDR1 is SGHTA and CDR2 is FQGNSA. The CDR3 runs 16 residues. With 10 bases clipped from V and 3 bases from J, the junction kept 12 bases outside the gene matches. The CDR3 bases are TGTGCCACTGGACAGGCGGGACTAGCGGGTAAAGAGACCCAGTACTTC. It specifies CATGQAGLAGKETQYF.

The rearrangement links TRBV3-1 to TRBJ2-3; the D is unclear. The germline V gene encodes CDR1 LGHDT and CDR2 YNNKEL (reference sequence). CDR3 length: 18 amino acids. Trimming shortened V by 4 bases and J by 0 bases, and 20 bases separated the two germline ends. CDR3 residues: CASSRKFPLPSSTDTQYF. CDR3 nucleotide sequence: TGTGCCAGCAGCCGGAAATTCCCCTTACCTTCTAGCACAGATACGCAGTATTTT.

V is TRBV20-1 and J is TRBJ2-3; D may be TRBD2 (6 bases). There are 15 residues in the CDR3. The germline CDR1 and CDR2 sequences are DFQATT and SNEGSKA (reference sequence). V was clipped by 0 bases and J by 2 bases, with 12 bases between them. CDR3 bases: TGCAGTGCTAGAGATTCGGAGGGATTCACAGATACGCAGTATTTT. This gives the protein CSARDSEGFTDTQYF.

This clonotype has just a few counts. The gene calls are TRBV12-3 or TRBV12-4 and TRBJ2-5; 7 bases are a match to TRBD2. The end of the DNA aligns better with TRBJ2-7, so the J call may be wrong. The CDR3 loop spans 15 amino acids. CDR3 loop: CASSLGGILSYEQYF. DNA of the CDR3: TGTGCCAGCAGCCTCGGGGGGATCCTTAGCTACGAGCAGTACTTC.

The V and J genes are TRBV5-5 and TRBJ1-2; no definite D call. This CDR3 is 13 amino acids long. Trimming removed 4 bases at V and 6 bases at J, with 13 bases between. Germline CDR1 is SGHKS and CDR2 is YYEKEE (reference sequence). CDR3: CASSLDPPDGYTF. DNA for the CDR3: TGTGCCAGCAGCCTGGACCCTCCGGATGGCTACACCTTC.

Of note for this clonotype: A much larger clone sits a single nucleotide away, making a read error possible. This chain uses TRBV28 with TRBJ2-5; D could derive from TRBD1 or TRBD2 (5 bases each). The CDR3 sequence is 13 residues long. Germline assignment: CDR1 MDHEN and CDR2 SYDVKM. In DNA, the CDR3 is TGTGCCATCAGTTTTCGAGGGGCAGGGACCCAGTACTTC. Its translation: CAISFRGAGTQYF.

The chain links TRBV20-1 to TRBJ1-2; TRBD1 might be the D (6 bases). Germline values: CDR1 DFQATT, CDR2 SNEGSKA (reference sequence). CDR3 length: 13 amino acids. The V and J ends lost 6 bases and 4 bases respectively, with 15 bases between them. CDR3 sequence (DNA): TGCAGTGCCACGGGGGCGCAAACCTATGGCTACACCTTC. Its protein is CSATGAQTYGYTF.

J is TRBJ2-2 and V is TRBV3-1, with 9 bases identical to TRBD1. Trimming removed 8 bases from V and 5 bases from J; junction bases left unmatched: 9. The CDR3 runs 15 residues. CDR1 is LGHDT and CDR2 is YNNKEL in the germline V gene (reference sequence). CDR3 DNA sequence: TGTGCCAGCGAGCACCGGGACAGGGCAACCGGGGAGCTGTTTTTT. Translated, it gives CASEHRDRATGELFF.

This chain links TRBV25-1 with TRBJ1-4; TRBD1 agrees at 7 bases. The CDR3 has 16 residues. The germline gives CDR1 MGHDK, CDR2 SYGVNS. J lost 0 bases, V lost 3 bases, and 4 bases had no gene match. CDR3 in amino acids: CASSEKQGATNEKLFF. The CDR3 region has the DNA TGTGCCAGCAGTGAGAAGCAGGGGGCAACTAATGAAAAACTGTTTTTT.

In this sample, this clonotype turned up a few times. The rearrangement joins TRBV20-1 to TRBJ1-4, with D unresolved. V was clipped by 1 base and J by 6 bases, with 9 bases between them. The germline gives CDR1 DFQATT, CDR2 SNEGSKA (reference sequence). This CDR3 comprises 13 residues. CDR3 amino acids: CSARVTPYEKLFF. CDR3 bases: TGCAGTGCTAGAGTTACACCGTATGAAAAACTGTTTTTT.

This clonotype was found a few times. This chain uses TRBV5-1 with TRBJ2-2; D gene unclear. Trimming stripped 2 bases from V and 4 bases from J, with 15 bases between. Per the germline V gene, CDR1 is SGHRS and CDR2 is YFSETQ. The CDR3 totals 16 residues. The CDR3 DNA reads as TGCGCCAGCAGCTTATACCCCACATTTCCCACCGGGGAGCTGTTTTTT. Protein product: CASSLYPTFPTGELFF.